This T cell receptor (beta chain) was captured by sequencing in a study of shared clonotypes between healthy human individuals. Study findings and constraints: Against clonotypes common to all four donors, non-shared ones had lower generation probabilities.

Data came from immunoSEQ multiplex PCR; TCRdb stores just in-frame clones and leaves some out. This sample has around 2.1 million clones, with approximately 94% found just once. Comments on this clone: Its antigen remains unknown.

Naive-designated CD8 cells lacked CD45RO, were positively enriched for CCR7, and omitted terminally differentiated effector memory CD45RA+ cells. CDR1 is SEHNR and CDR2 is FQNEAQ in the germline V gene (reference sequence). The CDR3 contains 15 residues. Trimming stripped 5 bases from V and 9 bases from J, with 20 bases between. The chain combines TRBV7-9 with TRBJ2-1, with D possibly being TRBD2 (7 bases). This TCR was sampled from a man aged 18 to 29 in good health. Some clones in this sample may be carry-over from other donors' samples. Specimen: naive CD8+ T cells from PBMCs. CDR3 in DNA: TGTGCCAGCAGCCCGTCCGGGGGGCGGCCCACTGAGCAGTTCTTC. Residues: CASSPSGGRPTEQFF.